One TCR beta chain is described in this entry. This entry comes from a study of control samples from healthy donors and cancer patients. Assay used: immunoSEQ multiplex PCR; TCRdb lists only in-frame clones, some missing. Of 65,000 to 75,000 clones detected, roughly 84% appear once; the ten largest clones hold 4%. Sequenced sample: blood. This sequence was found in a woman aged 45-65 years in good health.

CDR3 loop: CAWTLTGTETQYF. For the CDR3, the DNA is TGTGCCTGGACCCTGACAGGTACAGAGACCCAGTACTTC. The rearrangement joins TRBV30 to TRBJ2-5, with D maybe TRBD1 (6 bases). Trimming shortened V by 4 bases and J by 4 bases, and 13 bases separated the two germline ends. The CDR3 loop spans 13 amino acids. Germline-derived CDR1 and CDR2 are GTSNPN and SVGIG (reference sequence). The full variable domain, its missing parts supplied by reference TRBV30 and TRBJ2-5, is SQTIHQWPATLVQPVGSPLSLECTVEGTSNPNLYWYRQAAGRGLQLLFYSVGIGQISSEVPQNLSASRPQDRQFILSSKKLLLSDSGFYLCAWTLTGTETQYFGPGTRLLVL.